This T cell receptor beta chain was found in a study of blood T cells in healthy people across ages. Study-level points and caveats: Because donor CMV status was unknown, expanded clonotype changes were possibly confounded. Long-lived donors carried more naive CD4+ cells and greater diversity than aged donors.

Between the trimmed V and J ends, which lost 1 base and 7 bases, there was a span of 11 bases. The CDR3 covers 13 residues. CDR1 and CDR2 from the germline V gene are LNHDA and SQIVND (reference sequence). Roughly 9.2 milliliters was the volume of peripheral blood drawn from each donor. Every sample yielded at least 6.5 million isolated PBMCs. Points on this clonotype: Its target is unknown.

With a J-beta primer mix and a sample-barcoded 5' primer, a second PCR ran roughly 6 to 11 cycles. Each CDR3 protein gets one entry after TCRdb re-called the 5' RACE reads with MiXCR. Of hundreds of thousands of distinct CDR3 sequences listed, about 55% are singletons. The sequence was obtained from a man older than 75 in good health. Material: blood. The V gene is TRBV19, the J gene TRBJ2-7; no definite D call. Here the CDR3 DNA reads TGTGCCAGTAGTATAGTAAAAGGGCAGGAGCAGTACTTC. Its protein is CASSIVKGQEQYF.